This TCR beta chain comes out of a study of low-dose radiotherapy and immunotherapy resistance in tumors (dated by TCRdb to 2021 to 2024). With respect to the entire study: Patients in Cohort 1 were given 0.5 Gy per fraction every 2 weeks, and the prescribed total PTV dose was 6.5 Gy. Starting on cycle 1 day 1, patients took 300 mg of aspirin by mouth once daily for four cycles. Trial participants were not randomized into treatment groups. Patients were given nivolumab as a 240 mg flat dose every two weeks and ipilimumab at 1 mg/kg every six weeks, with both drugs delivered intravenously. Every two weeks, patients got intravenous cyclophosphamide at 200 mg/m2, given one day ahead of each radiation and immunotherapy administration. Eight patients were included in the translational analysis: three from the first dose cohort and the first five from the second dose cohort. In Cohort 2, 1 Gy per fraction was delivered every two weeks, for a total of 13 Gy over 26 weeks.

The meaning of the sample's time point label: after trial treatment. What the treatment or condition label conveys for this sample: LDRT plus nivolumab, ipilimumab, low-dose cyclophosphamide and aspirin (RACIN trial). Donors were enrolled in RACIN, a single-arm phase I dose-escalation trial in which nivolumab, ipilimumab, aspirin, low-dose cyclophosphamide and low-dose radiotherapy were combined. Patients were eligible if they had advanced solid tumors that were TIL-negative. Sequencing was performed on an Illumina HiSeq 2500. First-strand cDNA was synthesized with Superscript III and a set of TRAV- and TRBV-specific primers, covering both TCRalpha and TCRbeta chains. A roughly 19-cycle PCR with Phusion amplified the TCRs, pairing a constant-region primer with the adapter that was attached to the V primers. Amplification of the isolated mRNA was done with the MessageAmp II aRNA Amplification Kit, which involved a roughly 15-hour in vitro transcription at 37 degrees C. The Dynabeads mRNA DIRECT Purification Kit was used to isolate mRNA for TCR sequencing. Indexed Illumina adapters were added in a second approximately 25-cycle Phusion PCR, and the resulting products were purified with AMPure XP beads. The paper's data handling went like this. Custom Perl scripts pooled TCR sequences encoding the same protein, removed out-of-frame sequences and computed each clonotype's abundance. Any TCR sequence supported by only a single read was excluded from analysis. Repertoire metrics included Shannon entropy, Gini index, clonality, richness, and frequency of TCRs shared between repertoires. TCRdb reprocessing: public reads trimmed at Q25 with fastp, clones called with MiXCR, in-frame beta chains kept. Entries that share a CDR3 protein sequence are merged under the most common genes and DNA. In this record, the V and J calls reflect TCRdb's handling and not the investigators' own analysis. The sample records 100,000 or so distinct CDR3 sequences, around 21% of which are singletons. The top ten constitute roughly 3.9% of the sample.

There are a few counts of this clonotype. This clone's antigen is unknown. No much larger clone is present one base from it, and per-base qualities are unavailable. From the cysteine through the phenylalanine, the CDR3 covers 16 amino acids. Only CDR3 DNA is held: 48 bases, read in frame from base 1. V is cut back by 1 base and J by 8 bases, with 10 bases in the junction unmatched. CDR1 LGHDT and CDR2 YNNKEL were looked up in the germline V gene (reference sequence). Sequences were derived from PBMCs, sampled after low-dose radiotherapy plus immunotherapy. The chain is made from TRBV3-1 and TRBJ1-2, with 10 bases aligning to TRBD1. This sequence originates from a male donor with prostate cancer. The CDR3 reads CASSQAGTGDPRGYTF. The DNA is TGTGCCAGCAGCCAAGCCGGGACAGGGGATCCGCGGGGCTACACCTTC. With the rest looked up from the reference TRBV3-1 and TRBJ1-2 genes rather than sequenced, the full variable domain is DTAVSQTPKYLVTQMGNDKSIKCEQNLGHDTMYWYKQDSKKFLKIMFSYNNKELIINETVPNRFSPKSPDKAHLNLHINSLELGDSAVYFCASSQAGTGDPRGYTFGSGTRLTVV.